Each of the 16 T cell receptor beta chains below was sequenced from the same sample in a study of blood T cell repertoires in COVID-19. TCRdb keeps only in-frame clones here, not all; method: immunoSEQ multiplex PCR. The sample contains 85,000 to 130,000 clones, 80% to 90% of which appear only once. Sequences were obtained from peripheral blood. These receptors all come from a man in his sixties with acute or convalescent COVID-19.

This chain connects TRBV7-2 to TRBJ1-2; D ambiguous. Between the trimmed V and J ends, which lost 1 base and 2 bases, there was a span of 14 bases. Germline V lookup: CDR1 SGHTA, CDR2 FQGNSA. The CDR3 totals 16 residues. The CDR3 loop is CASSLVSTASNYGYTF. The CDR3 region has the DNA TGTGCCAGCAGCTTAGTTAGCACGGCCTCAAACTATGGCTACACCTTC.

The genes are TRBV2 and TRBJ2-2; 9 bases agree with TRBD1. The CDR3 has 16 residues. V lost 7 bases to trimming and J lost 7 bases; unmatched junction nucleotides: 13. Germline CDR1 and CDR2: SNHLY and FYNNEI. This CDR3 reads CASIEMGQGVGGELFF. The CDR3, as DNA: TGTGCCAGCATAGAGATGGGACAGGGCGTGGGCGGGGAGCTGTTTTTT.

The rearrangement links TRBV28 to TRBJ2-1; D is uncertain. The CDR3 is 14 amino acids. The germline V gene encodes CDR1 MDHEN and CDR2 SYDVKM. V shed 2 bases and J shed 4 bases, with 9 bases lying between them. The CDR3 bases are TGTGCCAGCAGTTTAAGGTTAGCATACAATGAGCAGTTCTTC. Translation: CASSLRLAYNEQFF.

The rearrangement uses TRBV27 and TRBJ1-1; D gene unclear. In germline, CDR1 is MNHEY, CDR2 SMNVEV (reference sequence). V was pared by 7 bases and J by 1 base, with 16 bases between. This CDR3 comprises 15 residues. The CDR3 is CASTPLGSSNTEAFF. The CDR3 DNA reads as TGTGCCAGCACGCCCCTAGGATCGTCGAACACTGAAGCTTTCTTT.

This clone ranks as medium-sized. The chain uses TRBV7-9 and TRBJ2-7; a weak D match, TRBD2 (6 bases). The V end was cut by 5 bases, the J end by 5 bases, with 19 bases between. Germline V gives CDR1 SEHNR, CDR2 FQNEAQ (reference sequence). The CDR3 spans 15 residues. CDR3 residues: CASSAPASAPNEQYF. The CDR3 DNA reads TGTGCCAGCAGCGCTCCCGCTAGCGCGCCGAACGAGCAGTACTTC.

This clone was recorded only once. The CDR3 loop reads CASSIIRTGELFF. The CDR3 bases are TGTGCCAGCAGCATTATTCGTACCGGGGAGCTGTTTTTT. This chain uses TRBV11-2 with TRBJ2-2; D uncertain. This CDR3 is built from 13 residues. Germline V lookup: CDR1 SGHAT, CDR2 FQNNGV. V was clipped by 5 bases and J by 5 bases, with 9 bases between them. The variable domain in full, with the rest retrieved from reference TRBV11-2 and TRBJ2-2, is EAGVAQSPRYKIIEKRQSVAFWCNPISGHATLYWYQQILGQGPKLLIQFQNNGVVDDSQLPKDRFSAERLKGVDSTLKIQPAKLEDSAVYLCASSIIRTGELFFGEGSRLTVL.

The rearrangement links TRBV6-5 to TRBJ2-3, with D hard to call. Germline V gene sequence: CDR1 MNHEY, CDR2 SVGAGI. Trimming took off 6 bases at V and 5 bases at J, with 15 bases between the two ends. The CDR3 consists of 14 residues. CDR3 protein: CASSSPGLRDTQYF. CDR3 DNA sequence: TGTGCCAGCAGCTCTCCGGGTTTGAGAGATACGCAGTATTTT.

This clone has only a few counts. V is TRBV19 and J is TRBJ2-1, with D possibly matching TRBD2 (6 bases). V was pared by 3 bases and J by 4 bases, with 10 bases between. Per the germline V gene, CDR1 is LNHDA and CDR2 is SQIVND (reference sequence). This CDR3 has 14 amino acids. The CDR3 nucleotides read TGTGCCAGTAGTATTAAGGGGACTTACAATGAGCAGTTCTTC. It yields the protein CASSIKGTYNEQFF. Supplemented by reference TRBV19 and TRBJ2-1, the full variable domain reads DGGITQSPKYLFRKEGQNVTLSCEQNLNHDAMYWYRQDPGQGLRLIYYSQIVNDFQKGDIAEGYSVSREKKESFPLTVTSAQKNPTAFYLCASSIKGTYNEQFFGPGTRLTVL.

The genes are TRBV18 and TRBJ1-4; D uncertain. The length of the CDR3 is 13 residues. The germline V gene has CDR1 KGHSH and CDR2 LQKENI. Trimming left V 2 bases short and J 4 bases short, with 5 bases between. CDR3 protein: CASSPGRNEKLFF. For the CDR3, the DNA is TGTGCCAGCTCACCAGGGCGTAATGAAAAACTGTTTTTT.

This rearrangement joins TRBV9 to TRBJ1-6; the D gene is possibly TRBD1 (6 bases). CDR3 length: 17 residues. The germline V gene encodes CDR1 SGDLS and CDR2 YYNGEE. V shed 4 bases and J shed 7 bases, with 21 bases lying between them. CDR3 amino acids: CASSLLTGLGQNSPLHF. DNA of the CDR3: TGTGCCAGCAGCCTCCTCACAGGGCTTGGTCAAAATTCACCCCTCCACTTT.

The J gene is TRBJ1-3, the V gene TRBV2; 8 nucleotides line up with TRBD1. The CDR3 loop spans 15 amino acids. J was trimmed by 0 bases and V by 6 bases; bases with no gene match: 4. From germline, CDR1 is SNHLY and CDR2 FYNNEI. This CDR3 reads CASRAGTGSGNTIYF. Written as DNA, the CDR3 is TGTGCCAGCAGAGCCGGGACAGGCTCTGGAAACACCATATATTTT.

This clone was seen just once. The chain joins TRBV3-1 (or the pseudogene TRBV3-2) to TRBJ1-4; 9 bases are a match to TRBD1. Germline values: CDR1 LGHDT, CDR2 YNNKEL (reference sequence). This CDR3 has 14 amino acids. V lost 5 bases and J lost 7; bases outside the gene matches: 5. The CDR3 spells CASSSGQGSEKLFF. The CDR3, as DNA: TGTGCCAGCAGCTCGGGACAGGGAAGTGAAAAACTGTTTTTT.

The V gene is TRBV2, the J gene TRBJ1-4; 8 bases line up with TRBD1. CDR1 is SNHLY, CDR2 FYNNEI, per germline. This CDR3 has 14 amino acids. The J segment lost 5 bases and the V segment lost 7 bases, leaving 6 bases of the junction unmatched. CDR3 loop: CASNEDRANEKLFF. The CDR3 DNA follows: TGTGCCAGCAACGAGGACAGGGCGAATGAAAAACTGTTTTTT.

This clone was seen a handful of times. This chain connects TRBV24-1 to TRBJ2-1, with 9 bases aligning to TRBD2. The CDR3 is 15 residues long. V was clipped by 4 bases and J by 8 bases; unmatched bases: 8. Germline V gene data show CDR1 as KGHDR and CDR2 as SFDVKD. The CDR3 is CATSENSGSKHEQFF. The CDR3 nucleotides read TGTGCCACCAGTGAAAATAGCGGGAGTAAGCATGAGCAGTTCTTC.

The J gene is TRBJ2-4, the V gene TRBV6-4; 7 bases fit TRBD1. The CDR3 is 15 residues long. Germline CDR1 MRHNA, CDR2 SNTAGT. J gave up 0 bases and V 9 bases, and 8 bases lay outside the gene matches. In nucleotides, the CDR3 is TGTGCCAGGGGACAGCCTATGTTAGCCAAAAACATTCAGTACTTC. Encoded protein: CARGQPMLAKNIQYF.

This chain links TRBV2 with TRBJ1-2, with D unclear. The CDR3 is 15 amino acids. Germline CDR1 reads SNHLY; CDR2 reads FYNNEI. Trimming removed 4 bases from V and 0 bases from J, with 12 bases in between. CDR3 in DNA: TGTGCCAGCAGTGTCGCAGACTCGGCTAACTATGGCTACACCTTC. Protein sequence: CASSVADSANYGYTF.